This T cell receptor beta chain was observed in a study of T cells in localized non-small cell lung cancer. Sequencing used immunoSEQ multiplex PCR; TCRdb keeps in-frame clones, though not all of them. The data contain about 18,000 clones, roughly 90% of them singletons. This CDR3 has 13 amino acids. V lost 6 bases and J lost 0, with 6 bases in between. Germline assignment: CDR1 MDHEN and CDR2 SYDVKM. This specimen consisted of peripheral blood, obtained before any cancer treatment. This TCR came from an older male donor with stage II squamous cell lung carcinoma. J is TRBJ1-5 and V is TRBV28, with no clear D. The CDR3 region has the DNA TGTGCCAGCAGCCAGAATAGCAATCAGCCCCAGCATTTT. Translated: CASSQNSNQPQHF.